This entry lists 12 T cell receptor beta chains sequenced from one sample in a study of PD-1 blockade in classical Hodgkin lymphoma. The time point is: cycle 4 day 1 (C4D1), after more than five weeks of nivolumab. Each patient experienced a relapse that followed autologous stem cell transplantation, and brentuximab vedotin exposure varied. Through magnetic negative selection, CD8+ T cells were separated from PBMCs that had been thawed. Generated by immunoSEQ multiplex PCR, the TCRdb table keeps only in-frame clones and is missing some. The data hold over 800 clones, with 55% to 75% observed a single time. The sequencing here drew on CD8+ T cells from blood, taken before the fourth cycle of nivolumab. The receptors come from a human donor with classical Hodgkin lymphoma.

By share, this clone counts as hyperexpanded (1% or more). The chain employs TRBV19 and TRBJ1-5; D is possibly TRBD1 (5 bases). The CDR3 is 15 amino acids. Looked up from germline, CDR1 is LNHDA and CDR2 is SQIVND (reference sequence). V was cut by 4 bases and J by 2 bases, with 12 bases left in between. The CDR3 reads CASSKGLRGNQPQHF. The CDR3 DNA reads TGTGCCAGTAGTAAGGGACTCCGGGGCAATCAGCCCCAGCATTTT.

This clone was detected a few times. The chain joins TRBV6-4 to TRBJ2-6; the match to TRBD1 covers 8 bases. The trim removed 0 bases at V and 2 bases at J, leaving 0 bases unmatched. The CDR3 runs to 16 residues. Germline V CDR1 and CDR2: MRHNA, SNTAGT. CDR3 in amino acids: CASSDSTGAGANVLTF. The CDR3 coding sequence is TGTGCCAGCAGTGACTCGACAGGGGCTGGGGCCAACGTCCTGACTTTC.

This chain joins TRBV7-2 and TRBJ2-7; D might be TRBD1 or TRBD2, each matching 6 bases. V was pared by 5 bases and J by 0 bases, with 14 bases between. The CDR3 extends over 15 amino acids. Germline V gives CDR1 SGHTA, CDR2 FQGNSA. CDR3: CASSRGRASSYEQYF. The CDR3 bases are TGTGCCAGCAGCCGGGGGCGGGCGAGCTCCTACGAGCAGTACTTC.

The DNA for the CDR3 is TGTGCCAGCTCAAAAACTGGTGGCTACACCTTC. Encoded protein: CASSKTGGYTF. The chain has TRBV7-7 and TRBJ1-2; D ambiguous. The germline V gene has CDR1 SSHAT and CDR2 FNYEAQ (reference sequence). Trimming stripped 8 bases from V and 7 bases from J, with 11 bases between. The CDR3 extends over 11 amino acids.

This clone was recorded a few times. The chain links TRBV4-1 to TRBJ1-1, with D possibly matching TRBD1 (5 bases). CDR1 is MGHRA, CDR2 YSYEKL, per germline. The CDR3 has 15 amino acids. Deletions cut 0 bases from V and 5 bases from J, with 13 bases between. The CDR3 nucleotides are TGCGCCAGCAGCCAAGAGGCAAAGGGGACGACTGAAGCTTTCTTT. Its translation: CASSQEAKGTTEAFF.

The chain links TRBV5-1 to TRBJ1-1; no reliable D call. The CDR3 is 15 residues long. The V end lost 0 bases, the J end lost 1 base, and 10 bases lay between the germline ends. Germline V gives CDR1 SGHRS, CDR2 YFSETQ. This CDR3 is CASSLARLSNTEAFF. The DNA for the CDR3 is TGCGCCAGCAGCTTGGCGCGACTCTCGAACACTGAAGCTTTCTTT.

The V and J genes are TRBV5-1 and TRBJ2-1; 12 nucleotides agree with TRBD2. CDR1 SGHRS and CDR2 YFSETQ come from the germline V gene. Trimming cost V 4 bases and J 4 bases; bases outside gene matches: 9. This CDR3 region has 17 residues. In DNA form, the CDR3 reads TGCGCCAGCAGCCTAGCGGGGGGGGCAACCCAATACAATGAGCAGTTCTTC. This encodes CASSLAGGATQYNEQFF.

V gene TRBV7-7 combines with J gene TRBJ1-2; D ambiguous. Looked up from germline, CDR1 is SSHAT and CDR2 is FNYEAQ (reference sequence). The length of the CDR3 is 11 residues. V was pared by 8 bases and J by 9 bases, with 13 bases between. The CDR3 DNA follows: TGTGCCAGCTCACAAAACTGGTGCTACACCTTC. Translation gives CASSQNWCYTF. The whole variable domain, filled in from reference TRBV7-7 and TRBJ1-2, reads GAGVSQSPRYKVTKRGQDVTLRCDPISSHATLYWYQQALGQGPEFLTYFNYEAQPDKSGLPSDRFSAERPEGSISTLTIQRTEQRDSAMYRCASSQNWCYTFGSGTRLTVV.

This clone was counted once. Other nucleotide sequences from this sample produce the same CDR3. The rearrangement joins TRBV29-1 to TRBJ1-5; 9 nucleotides agree with TRBD1. Germline lookup yields CDR1 SQVTM and CDR2 ANQGSEA. The CDR3 has 15 residues. Germline trimming cut 6 bases from V and 0 bases from J; bases unmatched to any gene: 6. The CDR3 is CSVVDRGDSNQPQHF. CDR3 DNA: TGCAGCGTAGTTGACAGGGGGGATAGCAATCAGCCCCAGCATTTT.

The chain joins TRBV5-6 to TRBJ2-4; 8 bases agree with TRBD1. There are 16 residues in the CDR3. V dropped 3 bases and J dropped 6; count of bases not matched to a gene: 11. Germline CDR1 and CDR2: SGHDT and YYEEEE. The CDR3 here is CASSSDRGTGRNIQYF. CDR3 sequence (DNA): TGTGCCAGCAGCTCCGACAGGGGTACCGGAAGAAACATTCAGTACTTC.

V gene TRBV5-8 combines with J gene TRBJ2-2, with 7 bases fitting TRBD2. With 3 bases clipped from V and 2 bases from J, the junction kept 7 bases outside the gene matches. Germline CDR1 SGHTS, CDR2 YDEGEE. There are 16 residues in the CDR3. This chain's CDR3 is CASSSAGPHNTGELFF. The CDR3 DNA reads as TGTGCCAGCAGCTCAGCGGGACCCCACAACACCGGGGAGCTGTTTTTT.

This chain joins TRBV2 and TRBJ2-7; D remains ambiguous. In germline, CDR1 is SNHLY, CDR2 FYNNEI. This CDR3 has 14 amino acids. V lost 4 bases, J lost 2 bases, and 12 bases lay in between. The CDR3 here is CASSVTLTPYEQYF. CDR3 DNA: TGTGCCAGCAGTGTAACACTTACCCCCTACGAGCAGTACTTC.